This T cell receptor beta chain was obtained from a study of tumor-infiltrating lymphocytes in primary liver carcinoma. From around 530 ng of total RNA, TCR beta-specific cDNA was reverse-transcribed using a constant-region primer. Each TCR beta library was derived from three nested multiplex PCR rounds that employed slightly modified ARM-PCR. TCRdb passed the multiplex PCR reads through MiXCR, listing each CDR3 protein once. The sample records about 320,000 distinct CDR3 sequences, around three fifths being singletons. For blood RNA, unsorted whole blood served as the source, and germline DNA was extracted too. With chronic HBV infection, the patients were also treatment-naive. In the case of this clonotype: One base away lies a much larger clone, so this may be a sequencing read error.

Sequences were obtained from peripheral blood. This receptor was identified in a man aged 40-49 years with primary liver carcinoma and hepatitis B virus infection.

The CDR3 protein is CASSLGLLEDTQYF. CDR3 nucleotides: TGCGCCAGCAGTCTGGGACTACTGGAAGATACGCAGTATTTT. The chain recombines TRBV5-1 with TRBJ2-3, with 7 bases identical to TRBD2. With 5 bases clipped from V and 5 bases from J, the junction kept 8 bases outside the gene matches. This CDR3 is built from 14 residues. Germline loops: CDR1 SGHRS, CDR2 YFSETQ.